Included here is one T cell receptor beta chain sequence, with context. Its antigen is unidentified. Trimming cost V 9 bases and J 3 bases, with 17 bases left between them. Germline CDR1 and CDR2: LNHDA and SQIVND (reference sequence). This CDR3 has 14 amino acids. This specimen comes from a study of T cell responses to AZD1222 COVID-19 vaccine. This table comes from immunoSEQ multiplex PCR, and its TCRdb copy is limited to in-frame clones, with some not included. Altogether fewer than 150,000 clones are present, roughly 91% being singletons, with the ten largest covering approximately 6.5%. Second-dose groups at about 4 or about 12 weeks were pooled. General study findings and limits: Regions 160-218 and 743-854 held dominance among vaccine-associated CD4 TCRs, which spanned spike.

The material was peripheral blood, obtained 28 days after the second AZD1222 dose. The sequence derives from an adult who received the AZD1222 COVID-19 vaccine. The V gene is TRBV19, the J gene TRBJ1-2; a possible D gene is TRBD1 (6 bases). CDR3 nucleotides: TGTGCCAGCAAATCCCCAGGGGCGGACTATGGCTACACCTTC. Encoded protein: CASKSPGADYGYTF. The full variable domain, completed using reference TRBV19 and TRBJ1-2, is DGGITQSPKYLFRKEGQNVTLSCEQNLNHDAMYWYRQDPGQGLRLIYYSQIVNDFQKGDIAEGYSVSREKKESFPLTVTSAQKNPTAFYLCASKSPGADYGYTFGSGTRLTVV.